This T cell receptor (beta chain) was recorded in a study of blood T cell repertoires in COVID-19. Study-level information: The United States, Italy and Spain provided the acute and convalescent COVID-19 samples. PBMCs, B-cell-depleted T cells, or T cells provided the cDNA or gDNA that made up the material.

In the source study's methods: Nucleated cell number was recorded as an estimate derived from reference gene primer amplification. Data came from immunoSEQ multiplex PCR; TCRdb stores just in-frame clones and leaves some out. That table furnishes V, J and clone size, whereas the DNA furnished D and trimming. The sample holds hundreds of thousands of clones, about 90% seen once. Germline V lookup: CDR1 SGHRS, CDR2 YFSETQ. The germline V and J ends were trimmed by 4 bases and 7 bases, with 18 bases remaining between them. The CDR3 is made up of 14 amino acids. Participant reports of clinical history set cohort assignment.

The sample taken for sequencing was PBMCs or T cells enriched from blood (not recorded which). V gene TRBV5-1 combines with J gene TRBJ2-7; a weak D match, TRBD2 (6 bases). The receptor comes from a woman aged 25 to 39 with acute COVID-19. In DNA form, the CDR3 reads TGCGCCAGCAGCCCGCGGGACTCCCTTTTGGAGCAGTACTTC. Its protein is CASSPRDSLLEQYF.